A selection of T cell receptor beta chains follows, all from one sample in a study of CD8+ T cells in alopecia areata. TCRdb's table, derived via immunoSEQ multiplex PCR, lists solely in-frame clones and lacks some. The sample has 180,000 or so clones, about 55% seen once. The starting material was CD8+ T cells sorted from blood, obtained at week 24, from a patient treated with tofacitinib. Receptors originate from a human donor with alopecia areata. CDR3s include the opening cysteine and the closing phenylalanine or tryptophan. Each record gives: V gene, D gene, J gene, clone size, CDR3 DNA, CDR3 protein. A D gene is named only where the DNA matches it firmly. Not all rows give a size; the values are once, few, many and, for expanded clones, a class.

TRBV5-6	TRBD1	TRBJ1-4	.	TGTGCCAGCAGCTTCGACAGGGGAAGGGAAAAACTGTTTTTT	CASSFDRGREKLFF
TRBV7-3	.	TRBJ2-1	few	TGTGCCAGCAGCTTGGAAGGTAATGAGCAGTTCTTC	CASSLEGNEQFF
TRBV19	.	TRBJ2-1	.	TGTGCCAGTAGTCCGTCTGGGGGTTTCGATGAGCAGTTCTTC	CASSPSGGFDEQFF
TRBV14	TRBD1	TRBJ2-1	few	TGTGCCAGCAGTCCTCCGACAGGGGCGTCCTACAATGAGCAGTTCTTC	CASSPPTGASYNEQFF
TRBV27	.	TRBJ1-1	.	TGTGCCAGCGGCAAACCCGGAGGGAACACTGAAGCTTTCTTT	CASGKPGGNTEAFF
TRBV7-3	.	TRBJ2-5	.	TGTGCCAGCAGCTCCCGACGGGGCGAAGAGACCCAGTACTTC	CASSSRRGEETQYF
TRBV7-9	TRBD2	TRBJ2-7	.	TGTGCCAGCAGCTTGTCTAGCGGGGGGCCAGTACCCTACGAGCAGTACTTC	CASSLSSGGPVPYEQYF
TRBV19	.	TRBJ2-5	.	TGTGCCAGTAGCCCTTCTACCCGATACAAGACCCAGTACTTC	CASSPSTRYKTQYF
TRBV20-1	.	TRBJ1-4	.	TGCAGTGCGGGGTCGGGAAAACTGTTTTTT	CSAGSGKLFF
TRBV30	TRBD1	TRBJ1-6	.	TGTGCCTGGAGTGAGGGACAGCAAAATTCACCCCTCCACTTT	CAWSEGQQNSPLHF
TRBV27	.	TRBJ2-6	.	TGTGCCAGCAGTCCGCAGGGTGGAGGGGCCAACGTCCTGACTTTC	CASSPQGGGANVLTF
TRBV10-3	.	TRBJ1-5	.	TGTGCCATCAGCCGGGATAGCAATCAGCCCCAGCATTTT	CAISRDSNQPQHF
TRBV10-2	TRBD1	TRBJ1-1	.	TGCGCCAGCAGTGGGGACAGGGAAACTGAAGCTTTCTTT	CASSGDRETEAFF
TRBV9	TRBD1	TRBJ2-7	few	TGTGCCAGCAGCGTAGGACAGGGGCTTACCTACGAGCAGTACTTC	CASSVGQGLTYEQYF
TRBV30	.	TRBJ2-7	.	TGTGCCTGGAGTCTTTCGTCGGGGTCCTACGAGCAGTACTTC	CAWSLSSGSYEQYF
TRBV29-1	TRBD1	TRBJ1-2	.	TGCAGCGTTGAAGTCGTTTTGAAGGACAGGGGTGAAGGCTATGGCTACACCTTC	CSVEVVLKDRGEGYGYTF
TRBV9	.	TRBJ1-6	few	TGTGCCAGCAGCTCCAACGATTCACCCCTCCACTTT	CASSSNDSPLHF
TRBV5-1	.	TRBJ2-1	few	TGCGCCAGCAGCTTGGGGAATGAGCAGTTCTTC	CASSLGNEQFF
TRBV2	.	TRBJ1-6	.	TGTGCCAGCAGTGAACGGGCAGGCTATAATTCACCCCTCCACTTT	CASSERAGYNSPLHF
TRBV12-5	.	TRBJ2-3	once	TGTGCTAGTGGTTTGAGGTCCGATACGCAGTATTTT	CASGLRSDTQYF
TRBV5-1	.	TRBJ2-5	few	TGCGCCAGCAGCTTGTCCCAAGAGACCCAGTACTTC	CASSLSQETQYF
TRBV7-9	.	TRBJ1-1	few	TGTGCCAGCAGCTTTACGGGCACTGAAGCTTTCTTT	CASSFTGTEAFF
TRBV4-1	TRBD1	TRBJ2-7	few	TGCGCCAGCAGCCAAGGGACAGGGGACTACGAGCAGTACTTC	CASSQGTGDYEQYF
TRBV13	.	TRBJ2-2	few	TGTGCCAGCAGCTCCTTGGGGGGGCCCGACACCGGGGAGCTGTTTTTT	CASSSLGGPDTGELFF
TRBV10-3	.	TRBJ2-2	.	TGTGCCATCAGGAGGGACACCAACACCGGGGAGCTGTTTTTT	CAIRRDTNTGELFF
TRBV11-2	.	TRBJ1-1	few	TGTGCCAGCAGCTTAGCAGGGGAAGCTTTCTTT	CASSLAGEAFF
TRBV30	TRBD2	TRBJ2-1	once	TGTGCCTGGACCCCGGGGACTACCTCCTACAATGAGCAGTTCTTC	CAWTPGTTSYNEQFF
TRBV2	.	TRBJ2-2	.	TGTGCCAGCAGTGGCGAACAGGGAACCGGGGAGCTGTTTTTT	CASSGEQGTGELFF
TRBV15	.	TRBJ1-6	few	TGTGCCACCAGCAGAGGCAAGGTAACGCCCCTCCACTTT	CATSRGKVTPLHF
TRBV15	.	TRBJ2-7	.	TGTGCCACCAGCGCCCTTGGGGGCGCGGGCGAGCAGTACTTC	CATSALGGAGEQYF
TRBV4-3	.	TRBJ2-5	.	TGCGCCAGCAGCCAAGATCCGGCAGGGGGGGAGACCCAGTACTTC	CASSQDPAGGETQYF
TRBV29-1	TRBD1	TRBJ1-2	.	TGCAGCGTTGTGGGGACAGGGCACGAATATAACTATGGCTACACCTTC	CSVVGTGHEYNYGYTF
TRBV12-5	TRBD1	TRBJ1-2	.	TGTGCTAGTGGTTTGGGGACAGGGCGAGACTATGGCTACACCTTC	CASGLGTGRDYGYTF
TRBV2	.	TRBJ2-7	once	TGTGCCAGCGGAACAGGCCTCCCCTACGAGCAGTACTTC	CASGTGLPYEQYF
TRBV21-1	.	TRBJ2-7	few	TGTGCCAGCAGCGCACAAGACAGGGGGTACGAGCAGTACTTC	CASSAQDRGYEQYF
TRBV7-8	TRBD1	TRBJ2-5	.	TGTGCCAGCAGCTTAGGCGAGACAGGGAAAGAGACCCAGTACTTC	CASSLGETGKETQYF
TRBV2	TRBD1	TRBJ1-2	.	TGTGCCACAGGACAGGGGGCTAACTATGGCTACACCTTC	CATGQGANYGYTF
TRBV7-6	.	TRBJ1-2	.	TGTGCCAGCAGCCCTGAGGTGGAGTATGGCTACACCTTC	CASSPEVEYGYTF
TRBV9	TRBD1	TRBJ2-1	.	TGTGCCAGCAGCGTGACAGGGAGCTCCTACAATGAGCAGTTCTTC	CASSVTGSSYNEQFF
TRBV15	.	TRBJ2-2	.	TGTGCCACCAGCAGAGTTCCGTGGACCGGGGAGCTGTTTTTT	CATSRVPWTGELFF
TRBV2	.	TRBJ1-6	.	TGTGCCAGCACTCCCGAGACTGGAGGGGATTTTTCACCCCTCCACTTT	CASTPETGGDFSPLHF
TRBV13	.	TRBJ1-1	once	TGTGCCAGCCGTGGGGGGAACACTGAAGCTTTCTTT	CASRGGNTEAFF
TRBV29-1	TRBD2	TRBJ2-1	few	TGCAGCGTCCTGACTAGCGGGGGAATAAGGAATGAGCAGTTCTTC	CSVLTSGGIRNEQFF
TRBV4-1	.	TRBJ1-1	few	TGCGCCAGCAGCGATCAGGGGATCGCTGAAGCTTTCTTT	CASSDQGIAEAFF
TRBV30	.	TRBJ1-1	.	TGTGCCTGGAGTGGGTGGGCAGAGGAGTTCACTGAAGCTTTCTTT	CAWSGWAEEFTEAFF
TRBV2	.	TRBJ2-7	few	TGTGCCAGCAGTGAAACCGGGCAGGAAATCTACGAGCAGTACTTC	CASSETGQEIYEQYF
TRBV29-1	TRBD1	TRBJ2-7	.	TGCAGCGCTGACAGGGGTAACGAGCAGTACTTC	CSADRGNEQYF
TRBV9	TRBD1	TRBJ1-1	few	TGTGCCAGCAGCGTTTCAGGGGGGAGGACTGAAGCTTTCTTT	CASSVSGGRTEAFF
TRBV30	TRBD1	TRBJ1-2	.	TGTGCCTGGAGTGTCCCCAGGGGGAACTATGGCTACACCTTC	CAWSVPRGNYGYTF
TRBV29-1	.	TRBJ2-7	.	TGCAGCGCGTCGCAGGGGATCTCCTACGAGCAGTACTTC	CSASQGISYEQYF
TRBV21-1	.	TRBJ1-6	.	TGTGCCAGCAGCCTAACAGGGGGCGATAATTCACCCCTCCACTTT	CASSLTGGDNSPLHF
TRBV27	.	TRBJ1-5	.	TGTGCCAGCAGTTATAATAGCAATCAGCCCCAGCATTTT	CASSYNSNQPQHF
TRBV29-1	TRBD1	TRBJ1-2	few	TGCAGCGTCCGGGACAGGGATAACTATGGCTACACCTTC	CSVRDRDNYGYTF